The next 18 T cell receptor beta chains were all read from a single sample in a study of blood T cell repertoires in COVID-19. TCRdb's table, derived via immunoSEQ multiplex PCR, lists solely in-frame clones and lacks some. The table records around 99,000 clones, about 90% of them present only once. The specimen sequenced was peripheral blood. The receptors here all came from a middle-aged man with active or convalescent COVID-19.

The rearrangement links TRBV27 to TRBJ1-4; the match to TRBD1 covers 11 bases. With V trimmed by 5 bases and J by 7 bases, 6 bases remained unmatched. This CDR3 contains 15 residues. Germline-derived CDR1 and CDR2 are MNHEY and SMNVEV (reference sequence). CDR3 loop: CASSRGQGAVEKLFF. In nucleotides, the CDR3 is TGTGCCAGCAGTCGAGGACAGGGGGCAGTTGAAAAACTGTTTTTT.

As concerns this clone: At one of its ends the junction is not consistent with the germline gene, which may arise from a read error. V and J are TRBV7-7 and TRBJ2-3; maybe TRBD2 (6 bases). Germline lookup yields CDR1 SSHAT and CDR2 FNYEAQ (reference sequence). CDR3 length equals 16 residues. This chain's CDR3 is CASSPGGTHYQDTQYF. In DNA, the CDR3 is TGTGCTAGCAGCCCTGGAGGGACCCACTATCAAGATACGCAGTATTTT.

V is TRBV27 and J is TRBJ1-6, with D possibly being TRBD1 (5 bases). The V and J ends lost 4 bases and 9 bases respectively, with 19 bases between them. CDR3 length: 16 amino acids. Germline V gene data show CDR1 as MNHEY and CDR2 as SMNVEV (reference sequence). CDR3 in amino acids: CASSSYVRESISPLHF. The CDR3 DNA follows: TGTGCCAGCAGTTCATACGTCAGGGAAAGCATTTCACCCCTCCACTTT.

The table lists this clone with a count of one. The rearrangement joins TRBV4-3 to TRBJ1-3; D gene ambiguous. Germline loops: CDR1 LGHNA, CDR2 YSLEER. The ends were cut back, 5 bases at V and 0 bases at J, with 14 bases in the middle. CDR3 length equals 16 residues. CDR3 DNA sequence: TGCGCCAGCAGCTTCTCTCGTGGTAGCTCTGGAAACACCATATATTTT. Protein product: CASSFSRGSSGNTIYF.

The rearrangement joins TRBV7-6 to TRBJ2-1, with 11 bases lining up with TRBD2. The CDR3 has 15 residues. Trimming removed 5 bases from V and 8 bases from J; junction bases left unmatched: 8. Per germline, CDR1 SGHVS and CDR2 FNYEAQ. CDR3 residues: CASSLDSGRDDEQFF. CDR3 sequence (DNA): TGTGCCAGCAGCCTCGATAGCGGGAGGGACGATGAGCAGTTCTTC.

The CDR3 coding sequence is TGTGCCAGCAAACAGGGGGGGGGCAATCAGCCCCAGCATTTT. Its protein is CASKQGGGNQPQHF. V is TRBV6-5 and J is TRBJ1-5; the match to TRBD1 covers 8 bases. The CDR3 contains 14 residues. CDR1 is MNHEY and CDR2 is SVGAGI in the germline V gene. The V segment lost 7 bases and the J segment 2 bases; nucleotides outside the gene matches: 4.

The chain carries TRBV10-1 and TRBJ1-1, with a possible D match to TRBD1 (5 bases). CDR1 WNHNN and CDR2 SYGVQD come from the germline V gene (reference sequence). Trimming pared 10 bases from V and 3 bases from J, leaving 18 bases between. CDR3 size: 14 residues. CDR3: CAISLRRGHTEAFF. The CDR3 DNA is TGCGCCATCTCTCTTAGGCGGGGCCACACTGAAGCTTTCTTT.

The chain carries TRBV29-1 and TRBJ2-2; the D gene is possibly TRBD1 (7 bases). CDR1 is SQVTM, CDR2 ANQGSEA, per germline. V lost 6 bases and J 3 bases, leaving 8 bases between the germline ends. The CDR3 spans 12 residues. The chain's CDR3 is CSVRGDTGELFF. The CDR3 DNA follows: TGCAGCGTCAGGGGGGACACCGGGGAGCTGTTTTTT.

The J gene is TRBJ2-7, the V gene TRBV9; a weak D match, TRBD2 (6 bases). Trimming left V 4 bases short and J 2 bases short, with 19 bases between. The CDR3 has 16 amino acids. Germline V gives CDR1 SGDLS, CDR2 YYNGEE. CDR3 protein: CASSPWGGGETYEQYF. CDR3 nucleotide sequence: TGTGCCAGCAGCCCCTGGGGAGGTGGGGAAACCTACGAGCAGTACTTC.

V gene TRBV6-1 combines with J gene TRBJ1-4; the match to TRBD1 covers 12 bases. The ends lost 4 bases at V and 6 bases at J; junction bases unmatched: 12. The CDR3 runs to 18 residues. The V gene's germline CDR1 is MNHNS and CDR2 SASEGT. In DNA form, the CDR3 reads TGTGCCAGCAGTGGGGCCGGGACAGGGGGCTTCGTGGATGAAAAACTGTTTTTT. It is translated as CASSGAGTGGFVDEKLFF.

This chain's CDR3 is CASSQGGTHYGYTF. CDR3 bases: TGTGCCAGCAGCCAAGGGGGCACCCACTATGGCTACACCTTC. The V call is TRBV3-1 (or the pseudogene TRBV3-2), the J call TRBJ1-2; D perhaps matches TRBD1 (5 bases). From germline, CDR1 is LGHDT and CDR2 YNNKEL (reference sequence). Trimming took 1 base from V and 3 from J, leaving 9 bases between them. The CDR3 is made up of 14 amino acids.

This rearrangement joins TRBV28 to TRBJ1-5; a possible D gene is TRBD1 (5 bases). The CDR3 is 17 residues long. The ends were cut back, 5 bases at V and 5 bases at J, with 22 bases in the middle. CDR1 and CDR2 (germline): MDHEN, SYDVKM. The CDR3 DNA sequence: TGTGCCAGCAGTACGATATCCGGGGGGAGTTTCGATCAGCCCCAGCATTTT. It yields the protein CASSTISGGSFDQPQHF.

This clone was picked up a small number of times. The chain carries TRBV6-5 and TRBJ1-2; the match to TRBD1 covers 7 bases. After removal of 0 bases from V and 9 bases from J, the junction contained 10 bases not matched to a gene. From germline, CDR1 is MNHEY and CDR2 SVGAGI. This CDR3 spans 15 amino acids. CDR3 bases: TGTGCCAGCAGTTACTCGTACAGGGGCGAGGGGAGCTACACCTTC. It translates to CASSYSYRGEGSYTF.

The chain employs TRBV11-2 and TRBJ1-6, with D perhaps TRBD1 (6 bases). Germline CDR1 SGHAT, CDR2 FQNNGV. Trimming removed 5 bases from V and 8 bases from J, with 16 bases in between. This CDR3 spans 15 amino acids. The CDR3 DNA reads TGTGCCAGCAGCCGAAGTACAGGGCTTTATTCACCCCTCCACTTT. Translation: CASSRSTGLYSPLHF.

The chain has TRBV10-1 and TRBJ2-5, with 8 bases identical to TRBD1. V lost 5 bases, J lost 5 bases, and 10 bases stayed unmatched. Looked up from germline, CDR1 is WNHNN and CDR2 is SYGVQD (reference sequence). This CDR3 has 15 residues. CDR3 loop: CASSPGGAGFETQYF. CDR3 bases: TGCGCCAGCAGTCCAGGGGGCGCGGGTTTTGAGACCCAGTACTTC.

The chain has TRBV30 and TRBJ1-3, with unresolved D. The V end lost 5 bases, the J end lost 4 bases, and 12 bases lay between the germline ends. From germline, CDR1 is GTSNPN and CDR2 SVGIG (reference sequence). CDR3 length: 13 residues. The CDR3 sequence: CAWGTAGGNTIYF. The CDR3 DNA follows: TGTGCCTGGGGTACAGCGGGGGGAAACACCATATATTTT.

This clone was detected only once. The rearrangement links TRBV14 to TRBJ2-2; D is undetermined. V was trimmed by 0 bases and J by 1 base, leaving 3 bases between them. The CDR3 extends over 14 amino acids. The germline V gene has CDR1 SGHDN and CDR2 FVKESK. CDR3 nucleotides: TGTGCCAGCAGCCAAGATCGGAACACCGGGGAGCTGTTTTTT. This gives the protein CASSQDRNTGELFF. Complete variable domain (other parts from reference TRBV14 and TRBJ2-2): EAGVTQFPSHSVIEKGQTVTLRCDPISGHDNLYWYRRVMGKEIKFLLHFVKESKQDESGMPNNRFLAERTGGTYSTLKVQPAELEDSGVYFCASSQDRNTGELFFGEGSRLTVL.

The rearrangement joins TRBV7-9 to TRBJ2-5; a weak D match, TRBD1 (5 bases). Germline CDR1 reads SEHNR; CDR2 reads FQNEAQ (reference sequence). The V gene lost 6 bases and the J gene lost 3 bases, with 11 bases spanning the gap. This CDR3 is 13 amino acids long. This CDR3 reads CASSAGREETQYF. The CDR3, as DNA: TGTGCCAGCAGTGCAGGGCGAGAAGAGACCCAGTACTTC. Drawing the rest from reference TRBV7-9 and TRBJ2-5, the complete variable domain is DTGVSQNPRHKITKRGQNVTFRCDPISEHNRLYWYRQTLGQGPEFLTYFQNEAQLEKSRLLSDRFSAERPKGSFSTLEIQRTEQGDSAMYLCASSAGREETQYFGPGTRLLVL.